The 25 T cell receptor beta chains listed next were all sequenced from one sample in a study of OX40 agonist ivuxolimab in advanced cancers. Measured with immunoSEQ multiplex PCR; TCRdb has only the in-frame clones, and not every one. The sample lists some 66,000 clones; 83% were seen once. This specimen consisted of CD4+ or CD8+ T cells sorted from blood, obtained in a trial of the OX40 agonist ivuxolimab. These receptors were obtained from an adult with an advanced solid tumor such as melanoma, head and neck, liver or kidney cancer.

V gene TRBV6-6 combines with J gene TRBJ2-7, with unresolved D. The CDR3 totals 13 residues. Between the trimmed V and J ends, which lost 6 bases and 1 base, there was a span of 10 bases. CDR1 and CDR2 from the germline V gene are MNHNY and SVGAGI (reference sequence). The CDR3 nucleotides read TGTGCCAGCAGCCAGAGTTCGTCCTACGAGCAGTACTTC. The encoded protein is CASSQSSSYEQYF.

The gene calls are TRBV7-3 and TRBJ2-5; 8 nucleotides match TRBD2. Germline CDR1 reads SGHTA; CDR2 reads FQGTGA. Germline trimming cut 5 bases from V and 1 base from J; bases unmatched to any gene: 12. The CDR3 has 17 amino acids. CDR3 protein: CASSHVTPGLVQETQYF. CDR3 sequence (DNA): TGTGCCAGCAGCCATGTAACTCCGGGACTAGTCCAAGAGACCCAGTACTTC.

This rearrangement joins TRBV18 to TRBJ2-2; D may be TRBD1 or TRBD2 (6 bases each). Trimming removed 2 bases from V and 3 bases from J, with 7 bases in between. CDR1 is KGHSH and CDR2 is LQKENI in the germline V gene. This CDR3 spans 14 amino acids. As DNA, the CDR3 is TGTGCCAGCTCACCAAGGGGGGACACCGGGGAGCTGTTTTTT. Translating it yields CASSPRGDTGELFF.

This clone ranks as medium-sized. This chain uses TRBV6-6 with TRBJ2-7; 8 bases match TRBD2. CDR1 is MNHNY, CDR2 SVGAGI, per germline (reference sequence). The V segment lost 7 bases and the J segment 3 bases; nucleotides outside the gene matches: 2. This CDR3 region has 12 residues. CDR3: CASTREGYEQYF. The CDR3 region has the DNA TGTGCCAGCACTCGGGAGGGCTACGAGCAGTACTTC.

The CDR3 region has the DNA TGCGCCAGCAGCTCAGGGGGCCCCAACACTGAAGCTTTCTTT. Amino acid sequence: CASSSGGPNTEAFF. V is TRBV5-1 and J is TRBJ1-1, with 8 bases identical to TRBD1. With V trimmed by 3 bases and J by 2 bases, 3 bases remained unmatched. Per the germline V gene, CDR1 is SGHRS and CDR2 is YFSETQ. The CDR3 runs 14 residues.

The V gene is TRBV9, the J gene TRBJ2-7; possible D gene TRBD1, 7 bases. Germline CDR1 reads SGDLS; CDR2 reads YYNGEE. V was cut by 0 bases and J by 4 bases, with 14 bases left in between. This CDR3 has 15 amino acids. The CDR3 DNA reads as TGTGCCAGCAGCGTAGCGACAGGGAGGTTTTACGAGCAGTACTTC. Protein product: CASSVATGRFYEQYF.

The rearrangement joins TRBV5-4 to TRBJ1-3, with 11 bases matching TRBD1. V shed 5 bases and J 6 bases; nucleotides not matched to a gene: 4. Germline V gene lookup returns CDR1 SGHNT and CDR2 YYREEE (reference sequence). The CDR3 runs to 14 residues. CDR3 nucleotides: TGTGCCAGCAGGCGGGACAGGGGGGCAAACACCATATATTTT. Translation: CASRRDRGANTIYF.

This sequence joins TRBV11-2 and TRBJ2-1; D may be TRBD1 (6 bases). The CDR3 has 15 amino acids. The V end was cut by 5 bases, the J end by 10 bases, with 21 bases between. Germline CDR1 SGHAT, CDR2 FQNNGV. CDR3 protein: CASSLPGTPLGEQFF. In DNA form, the CDR3 reads TGTGCCAGCAGCCTCCCCGGGACACCCCTTGGGGAGCAGTTCTTC.

CDR3 DNA: TGTGCCAGCAGCCCTCCCGGATTCCCAGATACGCAGTATTTT. Encoded protein: CASSPPGFPDTQYF. The V gene is TRBV11-3, the J gene TRBJ2-3; no firm D call. The CDR3 consists of 14 residues. Germline V gives CDR1 SGHNT, CDR2 YENEEA. V was cut by 5 bases and J by 4 bases, with 13 bases left in between.

The V and J genes are TRBV6-1 and TRBJ1-2; D not certain. Germline CDR1 reads MNHNS; CDR2 reads SASEGT. The ends were cut back, 2 bases at V and 8 bases at J, with 15 bases in the middle. The CDR3 runs 14 residues. The CDR3 nucleotides read TGTGCCAGCAGTGAACGGGGTCCTTGGGAAGGCTACACCTTC. It yields the protein CASSERGPWEGYTF.

The V gene is TRBV19, the J gene TRBJ1-1; 7 positions agree with TRBD1. The germline CDR1 and CDR2 sequences are LNHDA and SQIVND (reference sequence). This CDR3 contains 17 residues. The trim removed 6 bases at V and 2 bases at J, leaving 15 bases unmatched. CDR3 in DNA: TGTGCCAGTAGCGACAAGGAGGGGGCGCCGGATAACACTGAAGCTTTCTTT. Its translation is CASSDKEGAPDNTEAFF.

The chain couples TRBV19 to TRBJ1-5, with no clear D. CDR1 and CDR2 from the germline V gene are LNHDA and SQIVND (reference sequence). V was shortened by 6 bases and J by 2 bases, with 11 bases between the two germline ends. The CDR3 is 14 residues long. DNA of the CDR3: TGTGCCAGTAGATCCCTCGGTGGCAATCAGCCCCAGCATTTT. Residues: CASRSLGGNQPQHF.

This clone is medium-sized by share. The CDR3 region is CASSLVGMNTEAFF. CDR3 DNA sequence: TGCGCCAGCAGCTTGGTTGGGATGAACACTGAAGCTTTCTTT. The chain is built from TRBV5-1 and TRBJ1-1; D unresolved. From germline, CDR1 is SGHRS and CDR2 YFSETQ. This CDR3 spans 14 amino acids. The V and J ends lost 0 bases and 0 bases respectively, with 6 bases between them.

The chain combines TRBV7-2 with TRBJ2-4; D possibly corresponds to TRBD2 (6 bases). The CDR3 is 16 amino acids. Germline loops: CDR1 SGHTA, CDR2 FQGNSA. Trimming left V 0 bases short and J 1 base short, with 10 bases between. As DNA, the CDR3 is TGTGCCAGCAGCTTAGCGCGGGATAAGGCCAAAAACATTCAGTACTTC. It codes for CASSLARDKAKNIQYF.

J is TRBJ2-2 and V is TRBV12-5; TRBD1 agrees at 7 bases. Per germline, CDR1 LGHNT and CDR2 FRNRAP. This CDR3 is 15 amino acids long. J gave up 6 bases and V 5 bases, and 9 bases lay outside the gene matches. CDR3 amino acids: CASGGPTGMPGELFF. The CDR3 DNA sequence: TGTGCTAGTGGTGGTCCGACAGGGATGCCCGGGGAGCTGTTTTTT.

This clone was detected only a few times. V gene TRBV6-6 combines with J gene TRBJ2-1, with 10 bases lining up with TRBD2. V trimming: 6 bases; J trimming: 6 bases; junction bases outside the gene matches: 8. CDR3 length equals 15 residues. Looked up from germline, CDR1 is MNHNY and CDR2 is SVGAGI (reference sequence). CDR3 nucleotide sequence: TGTGCCAGCAGACCCACTAGCGGGGCCACCAATGAGCAGTTCTTC. Translated, it gives CASRPTSGATNEQFF.

Remarks on this clone: Other DNA sequences in this specimen translate into the identical CDR3. The chain carries TRBV5-1 and TRBJ2-7, with 7 bases aligning to TRBD1. CDR1 and CDR2 (germline): SGHRS, YFSETQ. The V segment lost 0 bases and the J segment 1 base; nucleotides outside the gene matches: 1. The CDR3 length is 14 residues. DNA for the CDR3: TGCGCCAGCAGCTTGGGACAGGGTTCCTACGAGCAGTACTTC. It is translated as CASSLGQGSYEQYF.

This clone appeared once. V and J are TRBV28 and TRBJ1-3; 11 bases map to TRBD1. This CDR3 contains 15 residues. Germline V CDR1 and CDR2: MDHEN, SYDVKM. Losses at the gene ends were 5 bases for V and 4 bases for J; bases not matched to a gene: 4. The CDR3 bases are TGTGCCAGCAGTCCGGACAGGGGGCACGGAAACACCATATATTTT. Translated: CASSPDRGHGNTIYF.

This clone has only a few counts. This chain links TRBV11-2 with TRBJ2-4; 10 bases are shared with TRBD1. The CDR3 is made up of 17 amino acids. Trimming at V came to 5 bases and at J to 1 base, leaving 8 bases not matched to a gene. CDR1 and CDR2 from the germline V gene are SGHAT and FQNNGV. The chain's CDR3 is CASSGDRGGGAKNIQYF. CDR3 DNA: TGTGCCAGCAGCGGGGACAGGGGTGGGGGTGCCAAAAACATTCAGTACTTC.

The chain links TRBV6-1 to TRBJ1-1, with D unclear. Germline lookup yields CDR1 MNHNS and CDR2 SASEGT. The V and J ends lost 4 bases and 1 base respectively, with 7 bases between them. The CDR3 sequence is 13 residues long. The CDR3 sequence: CASSANWNTEAFF. CDR3 DNA: TGTGCCAGCAGTGCGAACTGGAACACTGAAGCTTTCTTT.

J is TRBJ2-1 and V is TRBV27; TRBD1 agrees at 7 bases. In germline, CDR1 is MNHEY, CDR2 SMNVEV (reference sequence). V lost 5 bases to trimming and J lost 9 bases; unmatched junction nucleotides: 4. This CDR3 region has 12 residues. DNA of the CDR3: TGTGCCAGCAGTAGACAGGGACGTGAGCAGTTCTTC. This sequence encodes CASSRQGREQFF.

The V gene is TRBV18, the J gene TRBJ2-5, with 12 bases fitting TRBD2. Trimming took 2 bases from V and 5 from J; bases not matched to a gene: 9. The CDR3 totals 17 residues. Germline CDR1 KGHSH, CDR2 LQKENI. CDR3 in DNA: TGTGCCAGCTCACCAAGGATCCTAGCGGGAGGGCCCGAGACCCAGTACTTC. It specifies CASSPRILAGGPETQYF.

V and J are TRBV6-4 and TRBJ2-1; 14 bases are shared with TRBD2. The CDR3 extends over 18 amino acids. V lost 5 bases, J lost 6 bases, and 12 bases stayed unmatched. Germline loops: CDR1 MRHNA, CDR2 SNTAGT. DNA for the CDR3: TGTGCCAGCAGTAAGACAGATATGGGACTAGCGGGAGCCAATGAGCAGTTCTTC. This gives the protein CASSKTDMGLAGANEQFF.

This clone has just one count. The chain has TRBV7-2 and TRBJ2-1; TRBD2 aligns across 11 bases. The J segment lost 7 bases and the V segment lost 10 bases, leaving 9 bases of the junction unmatched. The CDR3 has 14 amino acids. Germline-derived CDR1 and CDR2 are SGHTA and FQGNSA. The DNA of the CDR3 is TGTGCCACCCAACTAGCGGGAGCTTCTAATGAGCAGTTCTTC. Amino acids: CATQLAGASNEQFF.

V usage is TRBV5-1 and J usage is TRBJ2-1, with D uncertain. This CDR3 is 14 amino acids long. Germline CDR1 and CDR2: SGHRS and YFSETQ. Between the trimmed V and J ends, which lost 0 bases and 6 bases, there was a span of 10 bases. For the CDR3, the DNA is TGCGCCAGCAGCTTGGGTGGTGACGCCAATGAGCAGTTCTTC. Translating gives CASSLGGDANEQFF.